This TCR beta chain was retrieved from a study of radiotherapy plus CTLA-4 blockade in lung cancer. Whole-study results and caveats: TCR clones originating in tumors grew in number in blood after radiotherapy plus ipilimumab. Reports state that early shifts in blood T cell clones, with interferon-beta, best predicted response.

Each patient with chemo-refractory metastatic non-small-cell lung cancer was treated with focal radiation plus CTLA-4 blockade using ipilimumab. Germline values: CDR1 SGHTS, CDR2 YDEGEE. CDR3 length: 15 amino acids. V lost 0 bases to trimming and J lost 0 bases, with 7 bases between them. This clone came up a few times. Its cognate antigen is unknown. TCRdb keeps only in-frame clones here, not all; method: immunoSEQ multiplex PCR. The sample lists about 87,000 clones, roughly 86% occurring once. This TCR derives from a human donor with non-small cell lung cancer that progressed on radiotherapy plus ipilimumab. Sequences were derived from peripheral blood, sampled from a patient treated with radiotherapy plus ipilimumab. The V call is TRBV5-8, the J call TRBJ1-5; D not certain. Here the CDR3 DNA reads TGTGCCAGCAGCTTGGGACTTAATAGCAATCAGCCCCAGCATTTT. Protein: CASSLGLNSNQPQHF.